This T cell receptor (beta chain) was found in a study of T cell changes during pregnancy in multiple sclerosis. Assay: immunoSEQ multiplex PCR; the TCRdb copy retains only in-frame clones and omits some. The repertoire holds over 45,000 clones, with under 95% as singletons. Material: CD4+ T cells from peripheral blood mononuclear cells, obtained in the second trimester of pregnancy. The TCR was taken from a female donor with multiple sclerosis, enrolled in a pregnancy study.

The CDR3 sequence: CASWGQFNTEAFF. The CDR3, as DNA: TGTGCCAGCTGGGGACAGTTCAACACTGAAGCTTTCTTT. V is TRBV27 and J is TRBJ1-1; 7 bases map to TRBD1. After removal of 8 bases from V and 2 bases from J, the junction contained 5 bases not matched to a gene. In germline, CDR1 is MNHEY, CDR2 SMNVEV (reference sequence). This CDR3 has 13 residues.